This entry lists 32 T cell receptor beta chains sequenced from one sample in a study of CD8 T cells in ankylosing spondylitis. Via MiXCR, TCRdb re-called the 5' RACE reads, giving one row per CDR3 protein. The sample shows roughly 190,000 distinct CDR3 sequences, around 13% of them seen only once. Sequenced: blood, either unsorted or a sorted T cell fraction (not recorded which). These receptors all come from a male donor with ankylosing spondylitis or in good health (not recorded which).

There are a few counts of this clonotype. The CDR3 DNA sequence: TGTGCCAGCAGCGCTCAGGGCGGGAGGGCCCATGAGCAGTTCTTC. Amino acid sequence: CASSAQGGRAHEQFF. The genes are TRBV9 and TRBJ2-1, with 9 bases fitting TRBD2. Germline assignment: CDR1 SGDLS and CDR2 YYNGEE. With V trimmed by 3 bases and J by 8 bases, 9 bases remained unmatched. This CDR3 has 15 amino acids. The variable domain in full, with the rest retrieved from reference TRBV9 and TRBJ2-1, is DSGVTQTPKHLITATGQRVTLRCSPRSGDLSVYWYQQSLDQGLQFLIQYYNGEERAKGNILERFSAQQFPDLHSELNLSSLELGDSALYFCASSAQGGRAHEQFFGPGTRLTVL.

This clonotype has a handful of counts. V gene TRBV14 combines with J gene TRBJ2-7; 7 bases are shared with TRBD2. This CDR3 is built from 15 residues. V was pared by 3 bases and J by 3 bases, with 8 bases of the junction left unmatched. CDR1 SGHDN and CDR2 FVKESK come from the germline V gene. The CDR3 sequence: CASSHQAGSFYEQYF. In DNA, the CDR3 is TGTGCCAGCAGCCATCAAGCGGGGAGTTTCTACGAGCAGTACTTC.

The gene calls are TRBV20-1 and TRBJ2-5, with 7 bases matching TRBD2. Trimming cost V 6 bases and J 5 bases; bases outside gene matches: 12. Germline V gene sequence: CDR1 DFQATT, CDR2 SNEGSKA (reference sequence). The CDR3 totals 14 residues. In nucleotides, the CDR3 is TGCAGTGCCAGCCCTCGGCTAGCGGAGGAGACCCAGTACTTC. Its translation is CSASPRLAEETQYF.

This clonotype was found a few times. This chain connects TRBV3-1 to TRBJ2-1; D is perhaps TRBD2 (7 bases). The germline CDR1 and CDR2 sequences are LGHDT and YNNKEL (reference sequence). V was cut by 6 bases and J by 8 bases, with 26 bases left in between. The CDR3 sequence is 17 residues long. The CDR3 coding sequence is TGTGCCAGCAGTCCACTTGAGGGGGGGCCTAAGGTCGATGAGCAGTTCTTC. This translates into CASSPLEGGPKVDEQFF.

This chain links TRBV6-1 with TRBJ2-7; TRBD2 matches at 9 bases. The CDR3 covers 13 residues. Germline trimming cut 6 bases from V and 2 bases from J; bases unmatched to any gene: 2. Germline CDR1 MNHNS, CDR2 SASEGT. CDR3 in amino acids: CASSTSGPYEQYF. In DNA, the CDR3 is TGTGCCAGCAGCACTAGCGGGCCCTACGAGCAGTACTTC.

The chain is built from TRBV10-3 and TRBJ2-5; a possible D gene is TRBD2 (6 bases). Germline V gene lookup returns CDR1 ENHRY and CDR2 SYGVKD. Trimming took 8 bases from V and 2 from J, leaving 12 bases between them. This CDR3 spans 13 amino acids. CDR3 bases: TGTGCCATCGCGGGACGGACTCAAGAGACCCAGTACTTC. The encoded protein is CAIAGRTQETQYF.

This clonotype was observed many times. The V and J genes are TRBV3-1 and TRBJ1-1; TRBD1 matches at 8 bases. Germline CDR1 LGHDT, CDR2 YNNKEL (reference sequence). The V gene end was trimmed by 0 bases and the J gene end by 1 base; junction bases not matched to a gene: 1. There are 15 residues in the CDR3. The CDR3 reads CASSQDQGANTEAFF. The CDR3 DNA reads as TGTGCCAGCAGCCAAGATCAGGGGGCGAACACTGAAGCTTTCTTT.

V is TRBV5-6 and J is TRBJ2-5; D is perhaps TRBD1 (6 bases). Trimming took off 3 bases at V and 4 bases at J, with 19 bases between the two ends. CDR1 and CDR2 (germline): SGHDT, YYEEEE. The CDR3 is 16 residues long. CDR3 nucleotide sequence: TGTGCCAGCAGCTCCAGGACAGCGGTTCCGGGAGAGACCCAGTACTTC. It specifies CASSSRTAVPGETQYF.

This clonotype showed up many times. The DNA of the CDR3 is TGTGCCAGCAGCGTAGCTGCGAGGCCCTGCAATCAGCCCCAGCATTTT. This gives the protein CASSVAARPCNQPQHF. The chain joins TRBV9 to TRBJ1-5; D ambiguous. V shed 0 bases and J shed 2 bases, with 12 bases lying between them. The CDR3 runs to 16 residues. Germline loops: CDR1 SGDLS, CDR2 YYNGEE.

The J gene is TRBJ2-3, the V gene TRBV27; 7 bases match TRBD1. V lost 7 bases, J lost 6 bases, and 13 bases stayed unmatched. The CDR3 has 15 residues. Germline CDR1 MNHEY, CDR2 SMNVEV (reference sequence). The CDR3 loop reads CASNPFEGAVDTQYF. In DNA form, the CDR3 reads TGTGCCAGCAACCCTTTCGAGGGGGCTGTCGATACGCAGTATTTT.

This clonotype has a count of ten or more. This chain uses TRBV4-2 with TRBJ2-1; 13 nucleotides agree with TRBD2. Looked up from germline, CDR1 is LGHNA and CDR2 is YNFKEQ. This CDR3 has 19 amino acids. J gave up 9 bases and V 0 bases, and 14 bases lay outside the gene matches. For the CDR3, the DNA is TGTGCCAGCAGCCAAGATCGGTTAGGACTAGCGGGAGAGGAGGGTGAGCAGTTCTTC. Its translation is CASSQDRLGLAGEEGEQFF.

This clonotype showed up just a few times. The chain couples TRBV2 to TRBJ1-4, with D tentatively TRBD1 (5 bases). Between the trimmed V and J ends, which lost 1 base and 4 bases, there was a span of 13 bases. This CDR3 is 16 amino acids long. Germline V gives CDR1 SNHLY, CDR2 FYNNEI. Here the CDR3 reads CASSEGRGTVNEKLFF. The CDR3 region has the DNA TGTGCCAGCAGTGAAGGGAGGGGAACAGTTAATGAAAAACTGTTTTTT.

As concerns this clonotype: A junction end diverges from the germline sequence, so it may reflect a read error. V usage is TRBV5-1 and J usage is TRBJ2-2, with TRBD1 matching 10 bases. The CDR3 runs 17 residues. Germline CDR1 and CDR2: SGHRS and YFSETQ. The CDR3 spells CASSSPMGQGNSGELFF. For the CDR3, the DNA is TGCGCCAGCAGCTCGCCTATGGGACAGGGGAACAGCGGGGAGCTGTTTTTT.

Details on this clonotype: One base away lies a much larger clone, so this may be a sequencing read error. The CDR3 does not end in the conserved phenylalanine or tryptophan, so this is likely a read error. The chain links TRBV29-1 to TRBJ2-7; 7 nucleotides line up with TRBD2. V shed 0 bases and J 7 bases; nucleotides not matched to a gene: 6. The CDR3 has 13 residues. The germline gives CDR1 SQVTM, CDR2 ANQGSEA. In DNA, the CDR3 is TGCAGCGTTGAAGATCGTCCGGGGGGAGAGCAGTACCTC. It specifies CSVEDRPGGEQYL.

This clonotype was counted many times. The V and J genes are TRBV3-1 and TRBJ1-1; no clear D gene. The germline V and J ends were trimmed by 1 base and 2 bases, with 11 bases remaining between them. The CDR3 is 15 residues long. The germline V gene encodes CDR1 LGHDT and CDR2 YNNKEL (reference sequence). Here the CDR3 reads CASSQATQDNTEAFF. The CDR3 DNA follows: TGTGCCAGCAGCCAAGCCACCCAGGACAACACTGAAGCTTTCTTT. The entire variable domain, with the rest obtained from reference TRBV3-1 and TRBJ1-1, is as follows: DTAVSQTPKYLVTQMGNDKSIKCEQNLGHDTMYWYKQDSKKFLKIMFSYNNKELIINETVPNRFSPKSPDKAHLNLHINSLELGDSAVYFCASSQATQDNTEAFFGQGTRLTVV.

The V and J genes are TRBV27 and TRBJ2-7, with D perhaps given as TRBD1 or TRBD2 (5 bases each). The germline V gene encodes CDR1 MNHEY and CDR2 SMNVEV (reference sequence). Trimming cost V 2 bases and J 6 bases, with 20 bases left between them. The CDR3 is made up of 16 amino acids. The CDR3 reads CASSLGLGTRTGEQYF. The CDR3 bases are TGTGCCAGCAGTTTAGGATTGGGGACCCGAACGGGCGAGCAGTACTTC.

This clonotype has more than one count but fewer than ten. V gene TRBV5-1 combines with J gene TRBJ2-7; 9 positions agree with TRBD1. There are 16 residues in the CDR3. J gave up 6 bases and V 5 bases, and 15 bases lay outside the gene matches. CDR1 SGHRS and CDR2 YFSETQ come from the germline V gene. As DNA, the CDR3 is TGCGCCAGCAGTCTTATCTGGGACAGGGCTGAGGGCGAGCAGTACTTC. Residues: CASSLIWDRAEGEQYF. Together with reference TRBV5-1 and TRBJ2-7, the CDR3 gives the full variable domain: KAGVTQTPRYLIKTRGQQVTLSCSPISGHRSVSWYQQTPGQGLQFLFEYFSETQRNKGNFPGRFSGRQFSNSRSEMNVSTLELGDSALYLCASSLIWDRAEGEQYFGPGTRLTVT.

J is TRBJ2-5 and V is TRBV7-9, with D perhaps matching TRBD1 (6 bases). V was clipped by 6 bases and J by 3 bases, with 17 bases between them. The CDR3 is 15 amino acids. Germline CDR1 reads SEHNR; CDR2 reads FQNEAQ (reference sequence). The CDR3 sequence: CASSRTRGAEETQYF. CDR3 in DNA: TGTGCCAGCAGTCGTACCAGGGGCGCGGAAGAGACCCAGTACTTC.

In this sample, this clonotype turned up a few times. This sequence joins TRBV2 and TRBJ1-1; D unclear. Trimming cost V 4 bases and J 0 bases, with 15 bases left between them. CDR1 is SNHLY and CDR2 is FYNNEI in the germline V gene. The CDR3 spans 16 residues. CDR3 in amino acids: CASSVRTQRMNTEAFF. The CDR3 DNA is TGTGCCAGCAGTGTAAGAACGCAGCGAATGAACACTGAAGCTTTCTTT.

Written as DNA, the CDR3 is TGCGCCAGCAGCTTGGGACAGGATAATCAGCCCCAGCATTTT. Its translation: CASSLGQDNQPQHF. V is TRBV5-1 and J is TRBJ1-5, with D perhaps TRBD1 (6 bases). V lost 0 bases, J lost 4 bases, and 8 bases lay in between. CDR1 SGHRS and CDR2 YFSETQ come from the germline V gene. CDR3 length equals 14 residues. Together with reference TRBV5-1 and TRBJ1-5, the CDR3 gives the full variable domain: KAGVTQTPRYLIKTRGQQVTLSCSPISGHRSVSWYQQTPGQGLQFLFEYFSETQRNKGNFPGRFSGRQFSNSRSEMNVSTLELGDSALYLCASSLGQDNQPQHFGDGTRLSIL.

This clonotype was seen a few times. CDR3 in DNA: TGTGCCAGCAGCCCCCTGACCAGCGGCTACAATGAGCAGTTCTTC. Its protein is CASSPLTSGYNEQFF. V usage is TRBV5-6 and J usage is TRBJ2-1; TRBD2 is a possible D gene (5 bases). This CDR3 contains 15 residues. V gave up 4 bases and J gave up 3 bases, with 14 bases separating them. CDR1 is SGHDT, CDR2 YYEEEE, per germline.

This clonotype showed up many times. V usage is TRBV11-1 and J usage is TRBJ2-3; D assignment may be TRBD1 or TRBD2 (5 bases each). CDR3 length: 16 residues. In germline, CDR1 is SGHAT, CDR2 FQDESV (reference sequence). Trimming pared 3 bases from V and 2 bases from J, leaving 15 bases between. The CDR3 sequence is CASSFLEGRTTDTQYF. In DNA, the CDR3 is TGTGCCAGCAGCTTTCTCGAGGGACGAACCACAGATACGCAGTATTTT.

This chain joins TRBV4-1 and TRBJ2-3, with D perhaps TRBD2 (7 bases). CDR3 length equals 19 residues. The germline V and J ends were trimmed by 2 bases and 0 bases, with 21 bases remaining between them. The germline CDR1 and CDR2 sequences are MGHRA and YSYEKL. The CDR3 here is CASSQFPSGGGTSTDTQYF. CDR3 nucleotide sequence: TGCGCCAGCAGCCAATTCCCTAGCGGAGGGGGGACTAGCACAGATACGCAGTATTTT.

The V gene is TRBV12-3 or TRBV12-4, the J gene TRBJ2-2, with 9 nucleotides matching TRBD2. Germline trimming cut 3 bases from V and 6 bases from J; bases unmatched to any gene: 2. This CDR3 is 14 amino acids long. The CDR3 nucleotides are TGTGCCAGCAGTTTCGGACTAGCGCCCGGGGAGCTGTTTTTT. Amino acid sequence: CASSFGLAPGELFF.

This clonotype was detected a few times. The chain employs TRBV4-1 and TRBJ2-3; D gene uncertain. Per germline, CDR1 MGHRA and CDR2 YSYEKL. Trimming took off 2 bases at V and 4 bases at J, with 10 bases between the two ends. CDR3 length: 14 amino acids. As DNA, the CDR3 is TGCGCCAGCAGCCAACCGAGCATGGCAGATACGCAGTATTTT. Protein sequence: CASSQPSMADTQYF.

This clonotype turned up a few times. CDR3 in amino acids: CASKGRDTGELFF. The CDR3 DNA sequence: TGTGCCAGCAAAGGGAGAGACACCGGGGAGCTGTTTTTT. V gene TRBV6-1 combines with J gene TRBJ2-2, with TRBD2 as a possible D gene (5 bases). The CDR3 totals 13 residues. V lost 7 bases to trimming and J lost 3 bases, with 9 bases between them. Per germline, CDR1 MNHNS and CDR2 SASEGT.

This clonotype was detected only a few times. The J gene is TRBJ2-1, the V gene TRBV12-3 or TRBV12-4, with TRBD2 matching 8 bases. J gave up 6 bases and V 6 bases, and 10 bases lay outside the gene matches. CDR3 size: 15 residues. The CDR3 reads CASSPPSGRGNEQFF. DNA for the CDR3: TGTGCCAGCAGCCCCCCCAGCGGGAGAGGCAATGAGCAGTTCTTC.

The chain uses TRBV6-1 and TRBJ2-2; the D gene is possibly TRBD1 (6 bases). There are 16 residues in the CDR3. V lost 2 bases and J lost 2, with 12 bases in between. Germline V CDR1 and CDR2: MNHNS, SASEGT. CDR3 in amino acids: CASSELRGSNTGELFF. CDR3 bases: TGTGCCAGCAGTGAACTGAGGGGGTCTAACACCGGGGAGCTGTTTTTT.

This clonotype appeared a few times. The chain carries TRBV9 and TRBJ2-1; the D is unclear. CDR3 length: 13 residues. V was shortened by 0 bases and J by 4 bases, with 5 bases between the two germline ends. Per the germline V gene, CDR1 is SGDLS and CDR2 is YYNGEE. The CDR3, as DNA: TGTGCCAGCAGCGTAGACCGTTACAATGAGCAGTTCTTC. Residues: CASSVDRYNEQFF.

This clonotype was seen more than once but under ten times. V gene TRBV10-3 combines with J gene TRBJ2-6; TRBD2 matches at 9 bases. Unmatched junction bases numbered 0, after V lost 0 bases and J lost 0 bases. The CDR3 covers 17 residues. Germline assignment: CDR1 ENHRY and CDR2 SYGVKD. This CDR3 reads CAISESTSGSGANVLTF. CDR3 DNA: TGTGCCATCAGTGAGTCGACTAGCGGCTCTGGGGCCAACGTCCTGACTTTC.

There are a few counts of this clonotype. The V and J genes are TRBV15 and TRBJ2-1, with 7 bases aligning to TRBD2. There are 16 residues in the CDR3. The V gene end was trimmed by 5 bases and the J gene end by 2 bases; junction bases not matched to a gene: 9. CDR1 LNHNV and CDR2 YYDKDF come from the germline V gene (reference sequence). The CDR3 DNA reads as TGTGCCACCAGCCGTAGCGGGCTAGGCGCCTACAATGAGCAGTTCTTC. Translation gives CATSRSGLGAYNEQFF.

This clonotype was counted only a few times. V gene TRBV5-1 combines with J gene TRBJ2-1; 9 positions match TRBD1. CDR1 is SGHRS, CDR2 YFSETQ, per germline. The CDR3 is 15 amino acids. V shed 4 bases, J shed 8 bases, and the junction held 10 bases outside the gene matches. The CDR3 nucleotides are TGCGCCAGCAGCGCTGGGACAGGGTGGGGAGATGAGCAGTTCTTC. This sequence encodes CASSAGTGWGDEQFF.